The next 22 T cell receptor beta chains were all read from a single sample in a study of blood T cell repertoires in COVID-19. Sequencing was performed with immunoSEQ multiplex PCR; in TCRdb, only in-frame clones are kept and a portion is missing. This repertoire shows hundreds of thousands of clones, under 90% found once; its top ten account for 3.6%. What was sequenced was peripheral blood. These TCRs come from a woman of 80 years or more with acute or convalescent COVID-19.

V gene TRBV30 combines with J gene TRBJ1-1; D is unresolved. Deletions cut 0 bases from V and 0 bases from J, with 5 bases between. The CDR3 is 13 residues long. CDR1 GTSNPN and CDR2 SVGIG come from the germline V gene (reference sequence). In DNA form, the CDR3 reads TGTGCCTGGAGTGTCGCAGTGAACACTGAAGCTTTCTTT. It encodes CAWSVAVNTEAFF.

The chain carries TRBV6-2 or TRBV6-3 and TRBJ2-7, with no clear D. The CDR3 totals 15 residues. Trimming pared 4 bases from V and 1 base from J, leaving 14 bases between. CDR1 MNHEY and CDR2 SVGEGT come from the germline V gene. The CDR3 loop is CASSSHAAPSYEQYF. The CDR3 coding sequence is TGTGCCAGCAGTTCCCACGCGGCACCTTCCTACGAGCAGTACTTC.

The chain recombines TRBV18 with TRBJ1-1; D gene uncertain. The germline V gene has CDR1 KGHSH and CDR2 LQKENI. Trimming removed 1 base at V and 1 base at J, with 7 bases between. This CDR3 contains 14 residues. CDR3 in amino acids: CASSPLTGNTEAFF. For the CDR3, the DNA is TGTGCCAGCTCACCACTGACGGGGAACACTGAAGCTTTCTTT.

The V and J genes are TRBV5-1 and TRBJ1-1; D gene unclear. The germline V gene has CDR1 SGHRS and CDR2 YFSETQ. The CDR3 contains 16 residues. Between the trimmed V and J ends, which lost 4 bases and 0 bases, there was a span of 16 bases. Here the CDR3 reads CASSPRNYNMNTEAFF. In nucleotides, the CDR3 is TGCGCCAGCAGCCCACGTAACTATAACATGAACACTGAAGCTTTCTTT. The full variable domain, with the rest looked up from reference TRBV5-1 and TRBJ1-1, is KAGVTQTPRYLIKTRGQQVTLSCSPISGHRSVSWYQQTPGQGLQFLFEYFSETQRNKGNFPGRFSGRQFSNSRSEMNVSTLELGDSALYLCASSPRNYNMNTEAFFGQGTRLTVV.

V gene TRBV11-2 combines with J gene TRBJ1-2; tentative D call: TRBD1 (6 bases). CDR3 length equals 18 residues. CDR1 and CDR2 from the germline V gene are SGHAT and FQNNGV. Trimming removed 5 bases from V and 0 bases from J, with 22 bases in between. Written as DNA, the CDR3 is TGTGCCAGCAGCGTCGCGAACAGGGCCCCCTCTCCTAACTATGGCTACACCTTC. It specifies CASSVANRAPSPNYGYTF.

The V and J genes are TRBV28 and TRBJ1-2, with TRBD1 matching over 7 bases. V shed 5 bases and J 6 bases; nucleotides not matched to a gene: 6. CDR3 length: 13 residues. Germline lookup yields CDR1 MDHEN and CDR2 SYDVKM. CDR3 region: CASSIQGWDGYTF. In DNA, the CDR3 is TGTGCCAGCAGTATACAGGGGTGGGATGGCTACACCTTC.

CDR3 sequence: CASREGQLIFF. In DNA, the CDR3 is TGTGCCAGCAGGGAGGGACAGCTAATCTTCTTT. The genes are TRBV12-3 or TRBV12-4 and TRBJ1-1; 7 bases are shared with TRBD1. V was clipped by 6 bases and J by 14 bases; unmatched bases: 9. This CDR3 spans 11 amino acids.

The V and J genes are TRBV7-9 and TRBJ1-5; 9 nucleotides line up with TRBD1. The CDR3 sequence is 15 residues long. Germline assignment: CDR1 SEHNR and CDR2 FQNEAQ (reference sequence). The trim removed 4 bases at V and 9 bases at J, leaving 10 bases unmatched. The CDR3 bases are TGTGCCAGCAGCTCCCTGACAGGGGGTTATGCGCCCCAGCATTTT. Translation gives CASSSLTGGYAPQHF. The full variable domain, its missing parts supplied by reference TRBV7-9 and TRBJ1-5, is DTGVSQNPRHKITKRGQNVTFRCDPISEHNRLYWYRQTLGQGPEFLTYFQNEAQLEKSRLLSDRFSAERPKGSFSTLEIQRTEQGDSAMYLCASSSLTGGYAPQHFGDGTRLSIL.

The gene calls are TRBV4-1 and TRBJ1-1; 7 bases agree with TRBD1. The CDR3 is made up of 16 amino acids. CDR1 is MGHRA and CDR2 is YSYEKL in the germline V gene. V trimming: 4 bases; J trimming: 2 bases; junction bases outside the gene matches: 10. CDR3 nucleotides: TGCGCCAGCAGCCTAACTCACGGGACAGCTAACACTGAAGCTTTCTTT. Its protein is CASSLTHGTANTEAFF.

V and J are TRBV5-1 and TRBJ1-2, with 7 bases aligning to TRBD1. The V and J ends lost 4 bases and 3 bases, in that order; junction bases with no gene match: 9. Germline-derived CDR1 and CDR2 are SGHRS and YFSETQ. The CDR3 is 15 residues long. Here the CDR3 reads CASSVEGGADYGYTF. DNA of the CDR3: TGCGCCAGCAGCGTTGAAGGGGGCGCGGACTATGGCTACACCTTC.

The chain combines TRBV28 with TRBJ1-2; no clear D. CDR1 is MDHEN and CDR2 is SYDVKM in the germline V gene. This CDR3 contains 11 residues. Trimming took off 3 bases at V and 14 bases at J, with 13 bases between the two ends. In DNA, the CDR3 is TGTGCCAGCAGTTTCTTGAGGGCCCTTACCTTC. Translation gives CASSFLRALTF.

The V gene is TRBV18, the J gene TRBJ1-3; no definite D call. This CDR3 spans 15 amino acids. V dropped 5 bases and J dropped 0 bases, with 11 bases sitting between them. CDR1 and CDR2 (germline): KGHSH, LQKENI. The CDR3 DNA follows: TGTGCCAGCTCAGAACGAGGAAGCTCTGGAAACACCATATATTTT. It yields the protein CASSERGSSGNTIYF.

This chain joins TRBV25-1 and TRBJ1-2; 7 bases fit TRBD1. The trim removed 7 bases at V and 6 bases at J, leaving 14 bases unmatched. Per the germline V gene, CDR1 is MGHDK and CDR2 is SYGVNS. The CDR3 is 15 residues long. CDR3: CASTSGTAGSNGYTF. The CDR3 DNA reads as TGTGCCAGCACCTCCGGGACAGCGGGCTCAAATGGCTACACCTTC.

This clone appeared once. The V gene is TRBV3-1 (or the pseudogene TRBV3-2), the J gene TRBJ2-2, with D unclear. V was pared by 1 base and J by 4 bases, with 4 bases between. This CDR3 region has 13 residues. In germline, CDR1 is LGHDT, CDR2 YNNKEL (reference sequence). Here the CDR3 DNA reads TGTGCCAGCAGCCAAGCCGTCACCGGGGAGCTGTTTTTT. Its translation: CASSQAVTGELFF.

This chain uses TRBV7-9 with TRBJ1-1; 7 bases line up with TRBD1. The CDR3 runs 17 residues. Germline values: CDR1 SEHNR, CDR2 FQNEAQ (reference sequence). The J segment lost 1 base and the V segment lost 4 bases, leaving 12 bases of the junction unmatched. The CDR3 bases are TGTGCCAGCAGCTATTTAAATTGGACAGGCGGGAACACTGAAGCTTTCTTT. Residues: CASSYLNWTGGNTEAFF.

The chain has TRBV5-4 and TRBJ1-4, with TRBD1 matching 7 bases. V dropped 0 bases and J dropped 6; count of bases not matched to a gene: 5. This CDR3 spans 15 amino acids. Germline CDR1 SGHNT, CDR2 YYREEE (reference sequence). CDR3 nucleotide sequence: TGTGCCAGCAGCTTGGTAGGGGGCGGGGATGAAAAACTGTTTTTT. It is translated as CASSLVGGGDEKLFF.

V and J are TRBV4-2 and TRBJ1-1; 7 nucleotides match TRBD1. This CDR3 is 17 amino acids long. Germline values: CDR1 LGHNA, CDR2 YNFKEQ. V was clipped by 0 bases and J by 3 bases; unmatched bases: 10. The CDR3 DNA follows: TGTGCCAGCAGCCAAGATTTAACAGGGGTTAGGTACACTGAAGCTTTCTTT. This sequence encodes CASSQDLTGVRYTEAFF.

The sample holds many counts of this clone. The chain joins TRBV19 to TRBJ1-1; possible D gene TRBD1, 5 bases. The germline gives CDR1 LNHDA, CDR2 SQIVND (reference sequence). The V end was cut by 1 base, the J end by 0 bases, with 9 bases between. The CDR3 spans 15 residues. CDR3 loop: CASSIVSGLNTEAFF. In DNA, the CDR3 is TGTGCCAGTAGTATAGTTTCAGGGTTGAACACTGAAGCTTTCTTT.

The chain joins TRBV5-1 to TRBJ2-7, with TRBD2 as a possible D gene (6 bases). The CDR3 runs 15 residues. Germline V lookup: CDR1 SGHRS, CDR2 YFSETQ. The V and J ends lost 1 base and 3 bases respectively, with 14 bases between them. For the CDR3, the DNA is TGCGCCAGCAGCTTGAGCTTGGCCGGGAGCTACGAGCAGTACTTC. Protein sequence: CASSLSLAGSYEQYF.

CDR3 region: CASSTPYLGTEAFF. For the CDR3, the DNA is TGTGCCAGTAGTACCCCATACCTCGGGACTGAAGCTTTCTTT. V usage is TRBV19 and J usage is TRBJ1-1, with D unclear. The CDR3 extends over 14 amino acids. V was cut by 4 bases and J by 5 bases, with 14 bases left in between. Germline lookup yields CDR1 LNHDA and CDR2 SQIVND (reference sequence).

This clone was observed once. This chain joins TRBV2 and TRBJ2-1; no clear D gene. Deletions cut 6 bases from V and 0 bases from J, with 15 bases between. Germline CDR1 reads SNHLY; CDR2 reads FYNNEI. The CDR3 extends over 16 amino acids. CDR3 sequence: CASRTRLRSSYNEQFF. The CDR3 DNA reads as TGTGCCAGCAGAACACGACTCCGAAGCTCCTACAATGAGCAGTTCTTC.

The chain carries TRBV10-3 and TRBJ2-3; 8 bases map to TRBD2. The CDR3 has 17 amino acids. CDR1 is ENHRY and CDR2 is SYGVKD in the germline V gene. The junction had 15 bases not matched to a gene; V was cut back by 10 bases and J by 0 bases. CDR3 in amino acids: CATAIGGGSTSTDTQYF. As DNA, the CDR3 is TGTGCCACCGCTATCGGGGGGGGATCGACTAGCACAGATACGCAGTATTTT.